This T cell receptor (beta chain) is from a study of cytomegalovirus exposure and HLA in healthy donors. General study findings and limits: Association with HLA alleles at 0.05 false discovery rate was found for around 17,000 TCR beta sequences in a later analysis. On later analysis, the bulk of CMV-associated TCR beta chains appeared to be HLA-restricted. Associated with cytomegalovirus, according to the listing, were 150 to 200 TCR beta chains.

Each of the donors was a healthy bone marrow donor. As concerns this clone: Its target is not known.

It was with 60 Vbeta and 13 Jbeta primers that the PCR ran. Some clones are missing from TCRdb's copy, which holds only in-frame ones; the method was immunoSEQ multiplex PCR. The profile covers 110,000 to 150,000 clones, with 65% to 75% appearing a single time and approximately 4.2% taken by the ten largest. The CDR3 contains 15 residues. The germline gives CDR1 SGHTA, CDR2 FQGNSA. J was trimmed by 7 bases and V by 5 bases; bases with no gene match: 10. Sequencing was carried out using PBMCs. V usage is TRBV7-2 and J usage is TRBJ2-2; 7 bases agree with TRBD2. The clonotype originates from a man aged 60-69 years in good health and CMV-seronegative. The CDR3 reads CASSRTGGGRGELFF. For the CDR3, the DNA is TGTGCCAGCAGCAGAACGGGGGGAGGTCGCGGGGAGCTGTTTTTT.